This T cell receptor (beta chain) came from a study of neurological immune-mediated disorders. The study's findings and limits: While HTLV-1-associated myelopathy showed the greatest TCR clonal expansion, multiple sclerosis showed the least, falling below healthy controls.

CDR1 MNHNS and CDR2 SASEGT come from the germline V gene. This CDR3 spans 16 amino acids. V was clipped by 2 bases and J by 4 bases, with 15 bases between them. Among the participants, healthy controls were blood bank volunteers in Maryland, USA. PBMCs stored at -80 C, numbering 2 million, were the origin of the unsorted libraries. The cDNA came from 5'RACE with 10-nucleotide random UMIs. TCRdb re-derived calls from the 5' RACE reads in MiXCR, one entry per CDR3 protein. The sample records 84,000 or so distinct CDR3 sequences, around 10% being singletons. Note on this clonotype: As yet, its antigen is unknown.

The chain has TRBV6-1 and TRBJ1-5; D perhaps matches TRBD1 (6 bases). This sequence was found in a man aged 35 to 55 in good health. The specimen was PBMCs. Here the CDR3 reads CASSEFRGADNQPQHF. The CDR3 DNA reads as TGTGCCAGCAGTGAATTTCGGGGGGCAGATAATCAGCCCCAGCATTTT.